The present TCR beta chain was sequenced within a study of regulatory T cells in long-lasting Graves disease. As for the study in general: Less than 3 months of antithyroid drugs had been taken by newly diagnosed Graves' patients.

This clonotype occurred a few times. Time point of the sample: newly diagnosed GD, antithyroid drugs for less than 3 months. There was RNA extracted from PBMCs, and the TCR library was made from it. Building the TCR beta libraries relied on iRepertoire HTBI primers, and CDR3 regions underwent Arm-PCR. TCRdb re-called the multiplex PCR reads with MiXCR, one entry per CDR3 protein. Among about 440,000 distinct CDR3 sequences listed, roughly 15% were seen once. The CDR3 is 14 amino acids. Germline V gene data show CDR1 as DFQATT and CDR2 as SNEGSKA (reference sequence). V lost 0 bases and J lost 4; bases outside the gene matches: 5. The same specimen was also included in a second study, on T cells in Graves' hyperthyroidism and ophthalmopathy.

The rearrangement links TRBV20-1 to TRBJ1-2; 7 nucleotides agree with TRBD1. The sample was peripheral blood mononuclear cells (PBMCs), taken at new diagnosis, from a patient treated with antithyroid drugs. This receptor was obtained from a woman aged 25 to 45 with Graves disease. The CDR3 protein is CSARDRGSSYGYTF. In nucleotides, the CDR3 is TGCAGTGCTAGAGACAGGGGGAGTAGCTATGGCTACACCTTC.